The T cell receptor beta chain under discussion was sequenced for a study of blood T cell repertoires in COVID-19. The wider study: Nucleic acid was either cDNA or gDNA, and it came from T cells, B-cell-depleted T cells, or PBMCs.

TCRdb's copy holds only in-frame clones and misses some; the assay was immunoSEQ multiplex PCR. The repertoire consists of about 100,000 clones, with 65% to 90% occurring once and the leading ten covering 2.7%. After removal of 6 bases from V and 1 base from J, the junction contained 7 bases not matched to a gene. Germline V CDR1 and CDR2: MDHEN, SYDVKM. This CDR3 is 15 amino acids long. Sequencing used PBMCs or T cells enriched from blood (not recorded which). This sequence originates from a woman in her fifties or sixties who had recovered from COVID-19. The chain links TRBV28 to TRBJ1-1, with 8 positions matching TRBD1. CDR3 residues: CASRPRQGSNTEAFF. CDR3 DNA sequence: TGTGCCAGCAGACCACGACAGGGGTCGAACACTGAAGCTTTCTTT.